The subject of this entry is one TCR beta chain. One base away lies a much larger clone, so this may be a sequencing read error. This sample was taken from a study of tumor-infiltrating lymphocytes in primary liver carcinoma. RNA was extracted from whole blood without cell sorting, alongside germline DNA. The CDR3 has 13 residues. Germline V gene lookup returns CDR1 SGHVS and CDR2 FQNEAQ. Researchers generated TCR beta cDNA from approximately 450 ng of total RNA, relying on a constant-region primer. TCR beta libraries came from three nested multiplex PCR rounds using slightly modified ARM-PCR. Forward primers for TRBV1-TRBV30 and a C-beta reverse primer served the first two PCR rounds, at about 11 cycles each. Via MiXCR, TCRdb re-called the multiplex PCR reads, giving one row per CDR3 protein. This table has a few hundred thousand distinct CDR3 sequences, 50% to 60% appearing once.

Sequencing was carried out using peripheral blood. This sequence joins TRBV7-8 and TRBJ1-2, with a weak D call TRBD1 (5 bases). The TCR was taken from a woman aged 25 to 39 with primary liver carcinoma and hepatitis B virus infection. This chain's CDR3 is CTSSLGRDYGYTF. The DNA of the CDR3 is TGTACCAGCAGCTTGGGACGGGATTACGGCTACACCTTC.